The entry below describes one TCR beta chain. The data originate from a study of blood T cells in healthy people across ages. Trimming cost V 5 bases and J 5 bases, with 9 bases left between them. The CDR3 runs 11 residues. Germline V gene sequence: CDR1 SQVTM, CDR2 ANQGSEA. Next came a second PCR, run for about 7 to 11 cycles, which used a sample-barcoded 5' primer along with a J-beta primer mix. TCRdb recomputed calls from the 5' RACE reads with MiXCR, one row per CDR3 protein. The table records under 1,100,000 distinct CDR3 sequences, roughly a quarter of them present only once. This sample was shared with a second study, whose subject was T cells of mothers and their children.

J is TRBJ1-1 and V is TRBV29-1, with no clear D. This clonotype was sampled from a girl aged 2 to 10 in good health. The material sequenced was blood. CDR3 residues: CSVFNGTEAFF. The CDR3 DNA is TGCAGCGTTTTCAATGGGACTGAAGCTTTCTTT.